A selection of T cell receptor beta chains follows, all from one sample in a study of regulatory T cells in long-lasting Graves disease. Each CDR3 protein gets one entry after TCRdb re-called the multiplex PCR reads with MiXCR. The table has approximately 560,000 distinct CDR3 sequences, 15% to 20% seen once. The same sample was also used in a study of T cells in Graves' hyperthyroidism and ophthalmopathy.

Sample: peripheral blood mononuclear cells (PBMCs), taken at new diagnosis, from a patient treated with antithyroid drugs. The receptors were gathered from a man younger than 30 with Graves disease. The CDR3 runs from the conserved cysteine through the conserved F or W. The D gene is left open where the match is weak. Size is omitted from some rows. Given values are once, few, many or a class for expanded clones.

CDR3: CASTRTGTSNQPQHF
DNA: TGTGCCAGTACCAGGACGGGAACTAGCAATCAGCCCCAGCATTTT
size: -
V: TRBV19
D: -
J: TRBJ1-5

CDR3: CSARSSQVNTEAFF
DNA: TGCAGTGCTAGATCGAGTCAGGTGAACACTGAAGCTTTCTTT
size: -
V: TRBV20-1
D: -
J: TRBJ1-1

CDR3: CASSYSQGLSEKLFF
DNA: TGTGCCAGCAGCTACTCTCAGGGGCTAAGTGAAAAACTGTTTTTT
size: once
V: TRBV25-1
D: -
J: TRBJ1-4

CDR3: CATSTSGYNEQFF
DNA: TGTGCCACCTCGACTAGCGGGTACAATGAGCAGTTCTTC
size: few
V: TRBV19
D: TRBD2
J: TRBJ2-1

CDR3: CASSARVATGEQYF
DNA: TGTGCCAGCAGCGCTCGGGTCGCTACCGGCGAGCAGTACTTC
size: -
V: TRBV9
D: -
J: TRBJ2-7

CDR3: CASNLGLGHGVYERYF
DNA: TGTGCCAGCAATCTTGGGCTGGGACACGGGGTTTACGAGCGGTACTTC
size: few
V: TRBV12-3/TRBV12-4
D: -
J: TRBJ2-7

CDR3: CSAREGYEQYF
DNA: TGCAGTGCTAGAGAAGGATACGAGCAGTACTTC
size: few
V: TRBV20-1
D: -
J: TRBJ2-7

CDR3: CATSRELATQETQYF
DNA: TGTGCCACCAGCAGAGAGTTAGCCACCCAAGAGACCCAGTACTTC
size: few
V: TRBV15
D: -
J: TRBJ2-5

CDR3: CASSAEGSSYEQYF
DNA: TGTGCCAGCAGTGCCGAGGGGAGCTCCTACGAGCAGTACTTC
size: -
V: TRBV9
D: -
J: TRBJ2-7

CDR3: CATSDPGTGACEQYF
DNA: TGTGCCACCAGTGACCCTGGGACAGGAGCCTGCGAGCAGTACTTC
size: few
V: TRBV24-1
D: TRBD1
J: TRBJ2-7

CDR3: CATSRDPGTKVEKLFF
DNA: TGTGCCACCAGCAGAGATCCGGGGACGAAAGTTGAAAAACTGTTTTTT
size: -
V: TRBV15
D: -
J: TRBJ1-4

CDR3: CAISAQAYEQYF
DNA: TGTGCCATCAGTGCCCAAGCCTACGAGCAGTACTTC
size: many
V: TRBV10-3
D: -
J: TRBJ2-7

CDR3: CSVEDSVTGGTSYEQYF
DNA: TGCAGCGTTGAAGATTCGGTGACAGGGGGGACTTCCTACGAGCAGTACTTC
size: -
V: TRBV29-1
D: TRBD1
J: TRBJ2-7

CDR3: CASSPRGDPPTDTQYF
DNA: TGTGCCAGCAGCCCGCGGGGGGATCCACCCACAGATACGCAGTATTTT
size: -
V: TRBV11-2
D: TRBD2
J: TRBJ2-3

CDR3: CASSPPQGTSGTYEQYF
DNA: TGTGCCAGCAGTCCACCCCAGGGGACTAGCGGTACCTACGAGCAGTACTTC
size: many
V: TRBV6-1
D: TRBD2
J: TRBJ2-7

CDR3: CASRGAGAGNTIYF
DNA: TGTGCCAGCAGGGGTGCGGGGGCTGGAAACACCATATATTTT
size: few
V: TRBV12-3/TRBV12-4
D: -
J: TRBJ1-3

CDR3: CASSADSTYNEQFF
DNA: TGTGCCAGCAGTGCGGACAGTACCTACAATGAGCAGTTCTTC
size: many
V: TRBV6-2/TRBV6-3
D: -
J: TRBJ2-1

CDR3: CASSRTHRGSYEQYF
DNA: TGTGCCAGCAGCCGGACGCACAGGGGCTCCTACGAGCAGTACTTC
size: -
V: TRBV5-5
D: TRBD1
J: TRBJ2-7

CDR3: CASSYSGAAGPLYNEQFF
DNA: TGTGCCAGCAGTTACTCGGGGGCAGCGGGACCACTTTACAATGAGCAGTTCTTC
size: few
V: TRBV6-5
D: -
J: TRBJ2-1